Listed below are T cell receptor beta chains from one sample, sequenced in a study of blood T cells in healthy people across ages. TCRdb called the 5' RACE reads again in MiXCR, with one record for every CDR3 protein. This sample carries fewer than 2,000,000 distinct CDR3 sequences, about 31% of them seen once, and the ten largest clones take 11%. The specimen was blood. The origin of the receptors is a woman in her thirties in good health. CDR3s include the opening cysteine and the closing phenylalanine or tryptophan. A D gene is named only where the DNA matches it firmly. Where a row states a size, it is once, few, many or the class of an expanded clone; other rows omit it.

J,D,V,size,DNA,CDR3
TRBJ2-7,.,TRBV20-1,many,TGCAGTGCTAGAGCGACAGGTGCCCTTGGCGACGAGCAGTACTTC,CSARATGALGDEQYF
TRBJ1-2,.,TRBV7-3,few,TGTGCCAGCAGCTTAAATCATGGGAGAGGAGATGGCTACACCTTC,CASSLNHGRGDGYTF
TRBJ2-3,.,TRBV20-1,.,TGCAGTGCTTTGGAAAGCACAGATACGCAGTATTTT,CSALESTDTQYF
TRBJ2-3,.,TRBV6-1,.,TGTGCCAGCTCCACCTCGGGAGCGATAGATACGCAGTATTTT,CASSTSGAIDTQYF
TRBJ2-3,TRBD2,TRBV4-2,.,TGTGCCAGCAGCCAGGCCCTAGCGGGGGGACGCACAGATACGCAGTATTTT,CASSQALAGGRTDTQYF
TRBJ2-3,.,TRBV24-1,.,TGTGCCACCAGTGATCGACATCCAGATACGCAGTATTTT,CATSDRHPDTQYF
TRBJ2-7,TRBD1,TRBV6-2/TRBV6-3,few,TGTGCCAGCAGTTTCAACCGGGACAGGGTAACATACGAGCAGTACTTC,CASSFNRDRVTYEQYF
TRBJ2-7,.,TRBV6-2/TRBV6-3,.,TGTGCCAGCAGTTCCCGGACAGCCACCGCTTCCTACGAGCAGTACTTC,CASSSRTATASYEQYF
TRBJ2-6,.,TRBV13,.,TGTGCCAGCAACCGCCCCGCGTCGGGGGCCAACGTCCTGACTTTC,CASNRPASGANVLTF
TRBJ2-1,.,TRBV20-1,.,TGCAGTGCGGGGTCAAGAAAAGAGCAGTTCTTC,CSAGSRKEQFF
TRBJ2-7,TRBD1,TRBV28,few,TGTGCCAGCAGACGGACAGGGGAAGCCTACGAGCAGTACTTC,CASRRTGEAYEQYF
TRBJ2-1,.,TRBV20-1,many,TGCAGTGCTAGGGATGGGGTACGGGCGAATGAGCAGTTCTTC,CSARDGVRANEQFF
TRBJ2-3,.,TRBV11-1,many,TGTGCCAGCAGCGCGCCCGGGACTGGAACGCAGTATTTT,CASSAPGTGTQYF
TRBJ1-2,.,TRBV12-3/TRBV12-4,few,TGTGCCAGCAGTTCTGGCCAGGGCGAAGGCTACACCTTC,CASSSGQGEGYTF
TRBJ2-7,.,TRBV28,few,TGTGCCAGCAGTGGACGGAATCCGGAAACACCCTACGAGCAGTACTTC,CASSGRNPETPYEQYF
TRBJ2-7,.,TRBV1,.,TGCACCAGCAGCCGCGGCCCCTACGAGCAGTACTTC,CTSSRGPYEQYF
TRBJ2-1,TRBD2,TRBV2,few,TGTGCCAGCACCGGGACTAGCGGGAGGGCTCTCAATGAGCAGTTCTTC,CASTGTSGRALNEQFF
TRBJ2-7,.,TRBV6-5,many,TGTGCCAGCAGTTATGATAGAGGCTACGAGCAGTACTTC,CASSYDRGYEQYF
TRBJ2-3,TRBD2,TRBV10-3,many,TGTGCAACCGGGACTAGACAAACAGATACGCAGTATTTT,CATGTRQTDTQYF
TRBJ2-7,TRBD2,TRBV5-1,.,TGCGCCAGCAGCTTGACTAGCGGAGCCCCCTACGAGCAGTACTTC,CASSLTSGAPYEQYF
TRBJ1-5,.,TRBV6-2/TRBV6-3,few,TGTGCCAGCAGGAAATTGGCGGCGGGGCAGCCCCAGCATTTT,CASRKLAAGQPQHF
TRBJ2-7,.,TRBV9,.,TGTGCCAGCAGCGCCGACGACAAAACCTACGAGCAGTACTTC,CASSADDKTYEQYF
TRBJ2-5,TRBD2,TRBV11-2,.,TGTGCCAGCAGCCCAAGGACTAGCGGGGGGGCCCAGACCCAGTACTTC,CASSPRTSGGAQTQYF
TRBJ1-6,.,TRBV2,.,TGTGCCAGCAGTGAACAGGGCAGGGCCTATAATTCACCCCTCCACTTT,CASSEQGRAYNSPLHF
TRBJ2-7,.,TRBV5-1,few,TGCGCCAGCAGCCCCTCGGGGGACACCGGTGGCGAGCAGTACTTC,CASSPSGDTGGEQYF
TRBJ2-7,.,TRBV28,.,TGTGCCAGCAGTCGGCCGGGTCTCTCTTGGGAGCAGTACTTC,CASSRPGLSWEQYF
TRBJ2-5,.,TRBV11-2,.,TGTGCCAGCAGCTTAATCAGGTCGACCTACGAGAAGTACTTC,CASSLIRSTYEKYF
TRBJ2-1,.,TRBV7-8,.,TGTGCCAGCAGCTTAGCGGGCGTCGTAGATGAGCAGTTCTTC,CASSLAGVVDEQFF
TRBJ2-3,TRBD2,TRBV5-1,.,TGCGCCAGCAGTTCCAACCTAGCGGGGAGGTTAGATACGCAGTATTTT,CASSSNLAGRLDTQYF
TRBJ1-2,.,TRBV20-1,.,TGCAGTGCTAGTCGTCCGATCTATGGCTACACCTTC,CSASRPIYGYTF
TRBJ2-2,TRBD2,TRBV6-1,.,TGTGCCAGCACCGACCCCTCAGCGGGAGCTGGGGAGCTGTTTTTT,CASTDPSAGAGELFF
TRBJ1-3,TRBD1,TRBV20-1,.,TGCAGTGCTCAGGGACAGGGGAATACTGGAAACACCATATATTTT,CSAQGQGNTGNTIYF
TRBJ2-3,.,TRBV5-1,.,TGCGCCAGCAGCTTCGGACTAAAGCAGGATACGCAGTATTTT,CASSFGLKQDTQYF
TRBJ2-1,.,TRBV15,.,TGTGCCACGAACATGGGCTCCTACAATGAGCAGTTCTTC,CATNMGSYNEQFF
TRBJ2-3,.,TRBV7-6,.,TGTGCCAGCAGCTTACCGTGGGGGGGGCAGGCAGATACGCAGTATTTT,CASSLPWGGQADTQYF
TRBJ1-1,TRBD1,TRBV12-3/TRBV12-4,.,TGTACCAGCAGACGCTCACCAGGACAGGGGAGGGGAGCTTTCTTT,CTSRRSPGQGRGAFF
TRBJ2-3,TRBD2,TRBV7-9,.,TGTGCCAGCAGCGCAGACCGGAGCGGGGGTTTCACAGATACGCAGTATTTT,CASSADRSGGFTDTQYF
TRBJ1-4,.,TRBV12-2,.,TGTGCAAGTCGCTCGTGCAGCGCAACTAATGAAAAACTGTTTTTT,CASRSCSATNEKLFF
TRBJ2-7,TRBD1,TRBV7-8,few,TGTGCCAGCAGCCCGGCGGGACAGGACTCCTACGAGCAGTACTTC,CASSPAGQDSYEQYF
TRBJ2-7,TRBD2,TRBV7-2,.,TGTGCCAGCAGCTTATGGGGGACTAGCGGGGGGATCTCCTACGAGCAGTACTTC,CASSLWGTSGGISYEQYF
TRBJ2-5,TRBD1,TRBV13,.,TGTGCCAGCAGCCCAGAGACAGGGGGTAGGACCCAGTACTTC,CASSPETGGRTQYF
TRBJ1-6,TRBD1,TRBV28,.,TGTGCCAGCAGTTCCGGGACAGGGTACTCGCCCCTCCACTTT,CASSSGTGYSPLHF
TRBJ1-2,.,TRBV29-1,few,TGCAGCGTTGAAGGGAGGCCAGCTGGCTACACCTTC,CSVEGRPAGYTF
TRBJ2-1,.,TRBV11-2,.,TGTGCCAGCAGCTCCCTTGGGGGGACACGTGAGCAGTTCTTC,CASSSLGGTREQFF
TRBJ1-5,.,TRBV10-2,.,TGCGCCAGCACGCTACAGGGTATTCGCCAGCCCCAGCATTTT,CASTLQGIRQPQHF
TRBJ2-7,TRBD1,TRBV7-9,few,TGTGCCAGCAGCCAAGGGCAGGGGGCAACCTACGAGCAGTACTTC,CASSQGQGATYEQYF
TRBJ2-5,TRBD1,TRBV29-1,many,TGCAGCGTTGAGGGTGTCAGGGGGCTCGTTGGAGAGACCCAGTACTTC,CSVEGVRGLVGETQYF
TRBJ1-2,.,TRBV14,few,TGTGCCAGCAGCCAAGATCGGGGGGCCTCGGTCACCTTC,CASSQDRGASVTF